This T cell receptor (beta chain) came from a study of shared clonotypes between healthy human individuals. The germline V gene encodes CDR1 SGHRS and CDR2 YFSETQ. V was pared by 0 bases and J by 5 bases, with 11 bases between. CDR3 length: 14 residues. Using immunoSEQ multiplex PCR, the repertoire was profiled, and TCRdb retains in-frame clones only, with some absent. The sample holds roughly 2.6 million clones, approximately 90% seen once. Everyone who donated was a Caucasian adult who lived in Nashville, Tennessee. The rearrangement joins TRBV5-1 to TRBJ2-5; perhaps TRBD1 as D (5 bases). The source material was naive CD4+ T cells sorted from blood. Described subset: CD45RA+ positively selected. This clonotype originated in a young man in good health. The CDR3: CASSLAPGKETQYF. In DNA form, the CDR3 reads TGCGCCAGCAGCTTGGCCCCAGGGAAGGAGACCCAGTACTTC.